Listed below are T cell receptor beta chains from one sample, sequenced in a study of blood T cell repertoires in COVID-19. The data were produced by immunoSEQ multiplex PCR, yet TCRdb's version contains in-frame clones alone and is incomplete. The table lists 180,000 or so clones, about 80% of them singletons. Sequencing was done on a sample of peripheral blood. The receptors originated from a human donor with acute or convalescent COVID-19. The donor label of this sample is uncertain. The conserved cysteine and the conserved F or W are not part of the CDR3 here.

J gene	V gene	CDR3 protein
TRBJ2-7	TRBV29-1	SVEEPGGSSYEQY
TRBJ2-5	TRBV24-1	ATSDSQGRQTQY
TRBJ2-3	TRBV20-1	SASGLDSTDTQY
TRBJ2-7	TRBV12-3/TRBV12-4	ASSHGRGSEQY
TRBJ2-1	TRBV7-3	ASSHQRTASYNEQF
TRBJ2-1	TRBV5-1	ASSSQASGGYNEQF
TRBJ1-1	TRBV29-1	SVVPQGGGTEAF
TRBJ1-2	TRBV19	ASSTDRGIYGYT
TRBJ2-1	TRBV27	ASSLRLAGDEQF
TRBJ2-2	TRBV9	ASSVDSRNTGELF
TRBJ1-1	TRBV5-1	ASSASTGYTEAF
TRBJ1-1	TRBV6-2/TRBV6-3	ASSYFQGAAGGTEAF
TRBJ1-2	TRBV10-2	ASSEASRGLPYGYT
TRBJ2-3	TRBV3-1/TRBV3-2	ASSPTGAGSTDTQY
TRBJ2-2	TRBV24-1	ATSDLPSLGTGELF
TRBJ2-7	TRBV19	ASSSPGTSGRSGEQY
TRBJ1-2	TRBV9	ASSVGDSYGYT
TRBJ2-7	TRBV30	AGGTSGKIYEQY
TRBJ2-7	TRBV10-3	AISSTTYEQY
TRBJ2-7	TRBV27	ASSYRDRGHYEQY
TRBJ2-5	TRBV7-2	ASSLGLAETQY
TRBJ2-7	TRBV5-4	ASSLGVRGTYEQY
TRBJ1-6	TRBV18	ASSPEGDSPLH
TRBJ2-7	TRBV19	ASSAWTSGEQY
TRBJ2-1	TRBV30	AWSVNNEQF
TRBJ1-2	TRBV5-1	ASSSPPGQGMKGYT
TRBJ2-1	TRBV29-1	SVDVWGRGSDEQF
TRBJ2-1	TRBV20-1	SAGERDSLI
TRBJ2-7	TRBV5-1	ASSLGQGSHEQY
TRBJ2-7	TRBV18	ASSPGQLYEQY
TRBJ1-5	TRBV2	ASSEDGGANQPQH
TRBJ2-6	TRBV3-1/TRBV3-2	ASSQGAGANVLT
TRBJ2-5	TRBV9	ASSPGRATGPKETQY
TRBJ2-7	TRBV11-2	ASSLYSGGAYEQY
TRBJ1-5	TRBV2	ASMKIQGNNQPQH
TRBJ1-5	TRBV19	ASRPRGNQPQH
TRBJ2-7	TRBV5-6	ASSLTGYEQY
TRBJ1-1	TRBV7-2	ASSSPPGGLNTEAF
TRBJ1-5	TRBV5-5	ASSLDRGKPQH
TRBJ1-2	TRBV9	ASSVGTVYGYT
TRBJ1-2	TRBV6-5	ASGQGQSRYGYT
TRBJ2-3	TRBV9	ASKKGGHVGTDTQY
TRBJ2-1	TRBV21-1	ASRTHTSGLKF
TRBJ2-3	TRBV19	ASSPDRGSTDTQY